A selection of T cell receptor beta chains follows, all from one sample in a study of PD-1 blockade in classical Hodgkin lymphoma. Sequencing was performed with immunoSEQ multiplex PCR; in TCRdb, only in-frame clones are kept and a portion is missing. The repertoire includes 20,000 to 25,000 clones, roughly 80% of them detected once, and 3% to 3.5% sits in the top ten. Sequencing was performed on CD4+ T cells from blood, taken before the fourth cycle of nivolumab. These receptors all stem from a human donor with classical Hodgkin lymphoma. CDR3s include the opening cysteine and the closing phenylalanine or tryptophan. The order of the fields is CDR3 DNA, CDR3 protein, D gene, clone size, CDR3 length, J gene, V gene. A D gene is named only where the DNA matches it firmly. The size field is filled for only some rows; it gives once, few, many or a size class.

DNA: TGTGCCAGCAGCTTATCGGCAGGGACTGGCTACACCTTC
CDR3: CASSLSAGTGYTF
D: -
size: -
length: 13
J: TRBJ1-2
V: TRBV7-2

DNA: TGTGCCAGCAGTTACTCTCCCTGGGGGACCCAGTACTTC
CDR3: CASSYSPWGTQYF
D: -
size: -
length: 13
J: TRBJ2-5
V: TRBV6-5

DNA: TGCGCCAGCAGTGAGTCGAACAGGAGCTTATTTTTTTTC
CDR3: CASSESNRSLFFF
D: -
size: -
length: 13
J: TRBJ1-1
V: TRBV10-2

DNA: TGCAGCGTTGGGACAGGGGTTGGGGAAAAACTGTTTTTT
CDR3: CSVGTGVGEKLFF
D: TRBD1
size: -
length: 13
J: TRBJ1-4
V: TRBV29-1

DNA: TGTGCCAGCAGCTTATTATTCCAAGAGACCCAGTACTTC
CDR3: CASSLLFQETQYF
D: -
size: -
length: 13
J: TRBJ2-5
V: TRBV7-2

DNA: TGTGCCAGCAGTTACCGGAAGGGGATGAGCAATCAGCCCCAGCATTTT
CDR3: CASSYRKGMSNQPQHF
D: -
size: -
length: 16
J: TRBJ1-5
V: TRBV6-6

DNA: TGCGCCAGCATGTTGGGACAGGGGGCTGAAAAACTGTTTTTT
CDR3: CASMLGQGAEKLFF
D: TRBD1
size: -
length: 14
J: TRBJ1-4
V: TRBV5-1

DNA: TGTGCCATCAGTGAGTCCGGCCTAGCGGGGCAAGAGACCCAGTACTTC
CDR3: CAISESGLAGQETQYF
D: TRBD2
size: -
length: 16
J: TRBJ2-5
V: TRBV10-3

DNA: TGTGCCAGCAGTTACCCAGGGGGCACAGATACGCAGTATTTT
CDR3: CASSYPGGTDTQYF
D: -
size: -
length: 14
J: TRBJ2-3
V: TRBV6-5

DNA: TGTGCCAGCTCACCAGGGTGGTTAGGTCAGTTCTTC
CDR3: CASSPGWLGQFF
D: -
size: -
length: 12
J: TRBJ2-1
V: TRBV18

DNA: TGTGCCAGCAGCTTAACCGGGACAGCCTTTGAGGAGCAGTTCTTC
CDR3: CASSLTGTAFEEQFF
D: TRBD1
size: -
length: 15
J: TRBJ2-1
V: TRBV9

DNA: TGTGCCTGGAGTGTACTCCGGGACGGCTACACCTTC
CDR3: CAWSVLRDGYTF
D: -
size: -
length: 12
J: TRBJ1-2
V: TRBV30

DNA: TGTGCCAGCAGCGCCCCGGGACAGGGGGCCGGGGAGCTGTTTTTT
CDR3: CASSAPGQGAGELFF
D: TRBD1
size: -
length: 15
J: TRBJ2-2
V: TRBV7-2

DNA: TGCGCCAGCAGAGCTCAGAGCTCTGGAAACACCATATATTTT
CDR3: CASRAQSSGNTIYF
D: -
size: -
length: 14
J: TRBJ1-3
V: TRBV5-1

DNA: TGTGCCAGCAGCGAATGGAGGACTGAAGCTTTCTTT
CDR3: CASSEWRTEAFF
D: -
size: -
length: 12
J: TRBJ1-1
V: TRBV7-9

DNA: TGCGCCAGCAGCCATTATATCGGGGTGGCGGGGACGGCCGGGGAGCTGTTTTTT
CDR3: CASSHYIGVAGTAGELFF
D: -
size: -
length: 18
J: TRBJ2-2
V: TRBV4-3

DNA: TGTGCCAGCAGCTTAGCCGGACCCGGACAGGGTCTTTCACCCCTCCACTTT
CDR3: CASSLAGPGQGLSPLHF
D: TRBD1
size: -
length: 17
J: TRBJ1-6
V: TRBV7-2

DNA: TGTGCCAGCTCACCTCGACAGGGACCCTACGAGCAGTACTTC
CDR3: CASSPRQGPYEQYF
D: TRBD1
size: -
length: 14
J: TRBJ2-7
V: TRBV18

DNA: TGTGCCAGCAGCTTAGCGTTCCAGGCAGATACGCAGTATTTT
CDR3: CASSLAFQADTQYF
D: -
size: few
length: 14
J: TRBJ2-3
V: TRBV7-2

DNA: TGCGCCAGCAGCTTGGAGGGGGCGCTTGGCTACACCTTC
CDR3: CASSLEGALGYTF
D: TRBD1
size: -
length: 13
J: TRBJ1-2
V: TRBV5-1

DNA: TGTGCCAGCAGCCTTTTAGGGGGACAGGGGAGCGGAGGCTACACCTTC
CDR3: CASSLLGGQGSGGYTF
D: TRBD1
size: -
length: 16
J: TRBJ1-2
V: TRBV7-3

DNA: TGTGCCATCAGTGAGTCGAGGGTAGGGGGCGGGAGCTCTGGGGCCAACGTCCTGACTTTC
CDR3: CAISESRVGGGSSGANVLTF
D: -
size: -
length: 20
J: TRBJ2-6
V: TRBV10-3

DNA: TGTGCCAGCAGCTTACAGGGCTATCAGCCCCAGCATTTT
CDR3: CASSLQGYQPQHF
D: -
size: -
length: 13
J: TRBJ1-5
V: TRBV11-3

DNA: TGTGCCAGCAGCTTAGACAGGGTGCAAGAAGGAGCTTTCTTT
CDR3: CASSLDRVQEGAFF
D: -
size: -
length: 14
J: TRBJ1-1
V: TRBV7-6

DNA: TGTGCCTGGAGTGAGGGGACGGGGGCCGGAAACACCATATATTTT
CDR3: CAWSEGTGAGNTIYF
D: -
size: -
length: 15
J: TRBJ1-3
V: TRBV30

DNA: TGTGCCAGCAATTCCCTTTCGTCCGGTGGCACTGAAGCTTTCTTT
CDR3: CASNSLSSGGTEAFF
D: -
size: -
length: 15
J: TRBJ1-1
V: TRBV2

DNA: TGTGCCATCAGTGAGTCCGGACCCTATGGCTACACCTTC
CDR3: CAISESGPYGYTF
D: -
size: few
length: 13
J: TRBJ1-2
V: TRBV10-3

DNA: TGTGCCAGCAGTTTCCCGAGGGGGCCTGGCGGAATGACCCAGTACTTC
CDR3: CASSFPRGPGGMTQYF
D: TRBD1
size: -
length: 16
J: TRBJ2-5
V: TRBV28

DNA: TGTGCCAGCAGCTCTACGGAGTCCGGCTATGGCTACACCTTC
CDR3: CASSSTESGYGYTF
D: -
size: -
length: 14
J: TRBJ1-2
V: TRBV7-8

DNA: TGTGCCAGCAGCTCGGGACTAGCGGCCTACAATGAGCAGTTCTTC
CDR3: CASSSGLAAYNEQFF
D: TRBD2
size: -
length: 15
J: TRBJ2-1
V: TRBV7-3

DNA: TGTGCCAGCAGCTGGGTCGGGGAGACCTATGGCTACACCTTC
CDR3: CASSWVGETYGYTF
D: -
size: -
length: 14
J: TRBJ1-2
V: TRBV7-8

DNA: TGTGCCAGCAGCTTTAGTCAGGTCTTAGGCTACGAGCAGTACTTC
CDR3: CASSFSQVLGYEQYF
D: -
size: -
length: 15
J: TRBJ2-7
V: TRBV7-2

DNA: TGTGCCAGCAGTGTCGACAGCCCTCGGTATGGCTACACCTTC
CDR3: CASSVDSPRYGYTF
D: -
size: -
length: 14
J: TRBJ1-2
V: TRBV2

DNA: TGTGCCATCAGTGAGTCAAGCGGGGGGAACTATGGCTACACCTTC
CDR3: CAISESSGGNYGYTF
D: -
size: -
length: 15
J: TRBJ1-2
V: TRBV10-3

DNA: TGTGCCTGGGCGGGACAGGGGGAGACTGAAGCTTTCTTT
CDR3: CAWAGQGETEAFF
D: TRBD1
size: few
length: 13
J: TRBJ1-1
V: TRBV30

DNA: TGTGCCAGCAGTTTTGGTAGCAGTCGCACAGATACGCAGTATTTT
CDR3: CASSFGSSRTDTQYF
D: -
size: once
length: 15
J: TRBJ2-3
V: TRBV27

DNA: TGTGCCAGTAGAACGGACAGGGCTGGGGCCAACGTCCTGACTTTC
CDR3: CASRTDRAGANVLTF
D: TRBD1
size: few
length: 15
J: TRBJ2-6
V: TRBV19

DNA: TGCGCCAGCAGCTTGGGTCAGGCTGCGAACACCATATATTTT
CDR3: CASSLGQAANTIYF
D: -
size: -
length: 14
J: TRBJ1-3
V: TRBV5-1

DNA: TGTGCCAGCAGCTTGGGACAGGGGGCGCCGGGTAGGCCCACAGATACGCAGTATTTT
CDR3: CASSLGQGAPGRPTDTQYF
D: TRBD1
size: -
length: 19
J: TRBJ2-3
V: TRBV7-9

DNA: TGCGCCAGCAGCTTGGGCCAGGAGATCTATGGCTACACCTTC
CDR3: CASSLGQEIYGYTF
D: -
size: few
length: 14
J: TRBJ1-2
V: TRBV5-1